The TCR beta chain described here comes from a study of cytomegalovirus exposure and HLA in healthy donors. Study context: A later analysis reported the 90 to 150 validation repertoires used the same platform as the approximately 650 first-cohort repertoires.

In germline, CDR1 is SNHLY, CDR2 FYNNEI. This CDR3 contains 12 residues. The ends lost 5 bases at V and 10 bases at J; junction bases unmatched: 4. While the first cohort had 600 to 800 subjects, the donors belonged to the separate validation cohort of more than 95 subjects. Sequencing was performed with immunoSEQ multiplex PCR; in TCRdb, only in-frame clones are kept and a portion is missing. The sample lists over 85,000 clones; 84% were seen once. Study observations and caveats: Published work reported that the classifier diagnosed cytomegalovirus status with high specificity and sensitivity. Most TCR sequences were seen very rarely across donors, but some public TCRs occurred in many.

With regard to this clone: The antigen remains undetermined.

The origin of this receptor is a woman younger than 30 in good health and CMV-seropositive. The sample consisted of PBMCs. V usage is TRBV2 and J usage is TRBJ1-1; 10 bases line up with TRBD1. The CDR3 spells CASSSGDRGAFF. DNA of the CDR3: TGTGCCAGCAGTTCTGGGGACAGGGGAGCTTTCTTT. Together with reference TRBV2 and TRBJ1-1, the CDR3 gives the full variable domain: EPEVTQTPSHQVTQMGQEVILRCVPISNHLYFYWYRQILGQKVEFLVSFYNNEISEKSEIFDDQFSVERPDGSNFTLKIRSTKLEDSAMYFCASSSGDRGAFFGQGTRLTVV.